A single sample is the source of the 10 T cell receptor beta chains below, sequenced in a study of T cell repertoires in cytomegalovirus infection. A single record per CDR3 protein comes from TCRdb applying MiXCR to the reads. The sample gives approximately 250,000 distinct CDR3 sequences, under 25% of which show up once; around a sixth is in the top ten. The sample taken for sequencing was CD8+ T cells from PBMCs. The receptor set was obtained from a human donor in good health (CMV status not recorded). Some clones in this sample may be carry-over from other donors' samples.

Many counts were recorded for this clonotype. V usage is TRBV11-2 and J usage is TRBJ1-1; perhaps TRBD1 as D (5 bases). Germline loops: CDR1 SGHAT, CDR2 FQNNGV. CDR3 length equals 12 residues. V gave up 3 bases and J gave up 6 bases, with 8 bases separating them. The CDR3 nucleotides are TGTGCCAGCAGCTTGTCAGGGTCTGAAGCTTTCTTT. Protein: CASSLSGSEAFF.

This clonotype was recorded many times. The chain joins TRBV7-8 to TRBJ2-7, with 8 positions matching TRBD1. V lost 1 base and J lost 0; bases outside the gene matches: 5. The CDR3 extends over 16 amino acids. CDR1 and CDR2 (germline): SGHVS, FQNEAQ. The DNA of the CDR3 is TGTGCCAGCAGCTTAGACGGGACAGGAAGCTCCTACGAGCAGTACTTC. It codes for CASSLDGTGSSYEQYF.

CDR3 amino acids: CSASVSTYNEQFF. The CDR3 nucleotides read TGCAGTGCCTCTGTCAGTACCTACAATGAGCAGTTCTTC. The chain links TRBV20-1 to TRBJ2-1; D gene ambiguous. The V end lost 6 bases, the J end lost 2 bases, and 11 bases lay between the germline ends. The CDR3 runs to 13 residues. Germline CDR1 is DFQATT and CDR2 is SNEGSKA (reference sequence).

The chain has TRBV28 and TRBJ2-2, with TRBD1 matching 9 bases. Germline loops: CDR1 MDHEN, CDR2 SYDVKM. V shed 5 bases, J shed 5 bases, and the junction held 6 bases outside the gene matches. This CDR3 is 15 amino acids long. The CDR3 protein is CASSPDRGITGELFF. Written as DNA, the CDR3 is TGTGCCAGCAGTCCAGACAGGGGGATTACCGGGGAGCTGTTTTTT. Variable domain in full (rest from reference TRBV28 and TRBJ2-2): DVKVTQSSRYLVKRTGEKVFLECVQDMDHENMFWYRQDPGLGLRLIYFSYDVKMKEKGDIPEGYSVSREKKERFSLILESASTNQTSMYLCASSPDRGITGELFFGEGSRLTVL.

The chain uses TRBV19 and TRBJ2-7, with 7 nucleotides matching TRBD2. V trimming: 4 bases; J trimming: 5 bases; junction bases outside the gene matches: 8. The CDR3 spans 14 residues. Germline assignment: CDR1 LNHDA and CDR2 SQIVND (reference sequence). DNA of the CDR3: TGTGCCAGTAGTAAGCGGGACCTATTCCACGAGCAGTACTTC. This sequence encodes CASSKRDLFHEQYF.

This clonotype was observed a few times. The gene calls are TRBV4-1 and TRBJ2-1; D may be TRBD1 or TRBD2 (5 bases each). The CDR3 is 16 residues long. Trimming left V 4 bases short and J 2 bases short, with 15 bases between. Per the germline V gene, CDR1 is MGHRA and CDR2 is YSYEKL. The CDR3 nucleotides are TGCGCCAGCAGCCTCCCTGGGGACGGTCCCTACAATGAGCAGTTCTTC. This sequence encodes CASSLPGDGPYNEQFF.

V is TRBV2 and J is TRBJ2-7, with TRBD1 identical over 10 bases. J was trimmed by 11 bases and V by 7 bases; bases with no gene match: 8. Per the germline V gene, CDR1 is SNHLY and CDR2 is FYNNEI. The CDR3 spans 12 residues. CDR3 nucleotide sequence: TGTGCCAGCATCGCCGGACAGGGGGGGAAGTACTTC. This codes for CASIAGQGGKYF.

Notes on this clonotype: At one end, the junction sequence differs from germline, possibly due to a read error. The CDR3: CASSLDLF. The CDR3, as DNA: TGTGCCAGCAGCTTGGACCTGTTC. The chain employs TRBV5-6 and TRBJ2-4, with D hard to call. Germline-derived CDR1 and CDR2 are SGHDT and YYEEEE. This CDR3 region has 8 residues.

This clonotype has only a few counts. V is TRBV19 and J is TRBJ1-1; D gene uncertain. The ends were cut back, 3 bases at V and 4 bases at J, with 6 bases in the middle. The CDR3 loop spans 12 amino acids. Germline CDR1 is LNHDA and CDR2 is SQIVND (reference sequence). The CDR3: CASSIWGTEAFF. CDR3 coding DNA: TGTGCCAGTAGTATTTGGGGCACTGAAGCTTTCTTT.

The V gene is TRBV28, the J gene TRBJ2-7; 7 bases match TRBD1. This CDR3 comprises 17 residues. Germline trimming cut 7 bases from V and 3 bases from J; bases unmatched to any gene: 18. Germline values: CDR1 MDHEN, CDR2 SYDVKM. CDR3 bases: TGTGCCAGCAACTCACGCCGCCGGGACAGCAAAGACTACGAGCAGTACTTC. It encodes CASNSRRRDSKDYEQYF.